The rows below give T cell receptor beta chains drawn from one sample of a study of PD-L1 blockade in urothelial cancer. Profiled with immunoSEQ multiplex PCR; TCRdb holds only in-frame clones, not every one. The sample yields some 84,000 clones, approximately 90% seen once. This specimen was PBMCs, taken around atezolizumab (anti-PD-L1) treatment. These receptors all come from a woman aged 65 to 85 with urothelial cancer. The CDR3 runs from the conserved cysteine through the conserved F or W. The order of the fields is J gene, clone size, V gene, D gene, CDR3 DNA, CDR3 protein. A D gene is named only where the DNA matches it firmly. Expanded clones get a size class; other rows say once, few or many, or leave the size out.

>TRBJ2-1|-|TRBV27|-
TGTGCCAGCAGTTTCCTCCTTACGAGCTCCTACAATGAGCAGTTCTTC
CASSFLLTSSYNEQFF
>TRBJ1-5|-|TRBV7-2|TRBD1
TGTGCCAGCAGCGTCACAGGGGCTAGCAATCAGCCCCAGCATTTT
CASSVTGASNQPQHF
>TRBJ1-2|medium-sized|TRBV2|-
TGTGCCAGCAGTGATCCACTGAACTATGGCTACACCTTC
CASSDPLNYGYTF
>TRBJ2-3|-|TRBV13|-
TGTGCCAGCAGCTTTATCCTAGCTGGGGATACGCAGTATTTT
CASSFILAGDTQYF
>TRBJ1-1|-|TRBV4-1|TRBD1
TGCGCCAGCAGCCAAGACAGGGGGATGAACACTGAAGCTTTCTTT
CASSQDRGMNTEAFF
>TRBJ2-5|-|TRBV2|-
TGTGCCAGCAGGATACAGGGTCTTGAGGAGACCCAGTACTTC
CASRIQGLEETQYF
>TRBJ2-3|-|TRBV5-4|TRBD2
TGTGCCATCGGACTAGCGGGAGTTTTAAGCACAGATACGCAGTATTTT
CAIGLAGVLSTDTQYF
>TRBJ1-4|-|TRBV5-5|-
TGTGCCAGCAGACGAATCTGGGCAGTGAATGAAAAACTGTTTTTT
CASRRIWAVNEKLFF
>TRBJ2-7|-|TRBV7-3|TRBD1
TGTGCCAGCAGCGTCACAGGGGCCAGCTCCTACGAGCAGTACTTC
CASSVTGASSYEQYF
>TRBJ1-1|-|TRBV25-1|TRBD1
TGTGCCAGCAGTGATAGGCAGGGGGCTGAAGCTTTCTTT
CASSDRQGAEAFF
>TRBJ2-7|-|TRBV18|-
TGTGCCAGCTCACCCCCGACAGCTTACGAGCAGTACTTC
CASSPPTAYEQYF
>TRBJ1-1|-|TRBV25-1|-
TGTGCCAGCACCGTATCAGTAGCTGGCACTGAAGCTTTCTTT
CASTVSVAGTEAFF
>TRBJ2-3|-|TRBV7-3|TRBD2
TGTGCCAGCAGCCCGGGACTAGCGGACACAGATACGCAGTATTTT
CASSPGLADTDTQYF
>TRBJ2-3|-|TRBV5-5|TRBD2
TGTGCCAGCAGCTTAACTAGCGGGGGGGTCACAGATACGCAGTATTTT
CASSLTSGGVTDTQYF
>TRBJ1-1|-|TRBV15|TRBD1
TGTGCCACCAGCAGCAACCCGGACAGGTTTGCTGAAGCTTTCTTT
CATSSNPDRFAEAFF
>TRBJ2-7|-|TRBV5-4|-
TGTGCCAGCAGCTCCGGGACAATCTCCTACGAGCAGTACTTC
CASSSGTISYEQYF
>TRBJ1-5|-|TRBV30|-
TGTGCCTGGAGTGGCGGCATTAGCAATCAGCCCCAGCATTTT
CAWSGGISNQPQHF
>TRBJ2-1|-|TRBV19|TRBD2
TGTGCCAGTAGTCGGGCTAGCGGGGGTGGTGAGCAGTTCTTC
CASSRASGGGEQFF
>TRBJ2-7|-|TRBV18|TRBD2
TGTGCCAGCTCGCCCCTTACCCTTACTAGCGGGAGCGACGAGCAGTACTTC
CASSPLTLTSGSDEQYF
>TRBJ1-4|once|TRBV4-1|TRBD1
TGCGCCAGCAGCCAAGAGGGCGTAGGACAGGGCGGAGGAAAACTGTTTTTT
CASSQEGVGQGGGKLFF
>TRBJ2-1|-|TRBV5-5|TRBD1
TGTGCCAGCAGTTTTGGGGCAGGGGGAGTTTATGAGCAGTTCTTC
CASSFGAGGVYEQFF
>TRBJ1-3|-|TRBV19|-
TGTGCCAGTAGCATGACAGCCCTCACTACATCTGGAAACACCATATATTTT
CASSMTALTTSGNTIYF
>TRBJ2-5|-|TRBV7-8|TRBD2
TGTGCCAGCAGTCAGAGACTAGCGGTACAAGAGACCCAGTACTTC
CASSQRLAVQETQYF
>TRBJ2-1|once|TRBV29-1|-
TGCAGCGTTGGCGGGGTAACCAATGAGCAGTTCTTC
CSVGGVTNEQFF
>TRBJ1-2|once|TRBV5-5|-
TGTGCCAGCAGCTTGGCCGTCGGGGATTGGTTCTTTGGCTACACCTTC
CASSLAVGDWFFGYTF
>TRBJ2-7|-|TRBV5-1|-
TGCGCCAGCAGCCAACGCAGGGGTCCCTACGAGCAGTACTTC
CASSQRRGPYEQYF
>TRBJ2-7|-|TRBV4-3|TRBD1
TGCGCCAGCAGCCAAGTTACAGGGGTGGCCGAGCAGTACTTC
CASSQVTGVAEQYF
>TRBJ2-1|-|TRBV2|-
TGTGCCAGCAGTGGATTAGGCCCGGTCGGCGGAAATGAGCAGTTCTTC
CASSGLGPVGGNEQFF
>TRBJ1-3|once|TRBV7-9|-
TGTGCCAGCAGCTTACTCGGTGGAAACACCATATATTTT
CASSLLGGNTIYF
>TRBJ2-1|-|TRBV5-1|TRBD2
TGCGCCAGCAGCGCCCTCGGTAGCGGGTCTTCCAATGAGCAGTTCTTC
CASSALGSGSSNEQFF
>TRBJ1-2|-|TRBV21-1|-
TGTGCCAGCAGCAGTCATGAGCGACAGGATGGTGGCTACACCTTC
CASSSHERQDGGYTF
>TRBJ2-7|-|TRBV11-1|-
TGTGCCAGCAGCTTCCTGTTGAGTGGCTCCTACGAGCAGTACTTC
CASSFLLSGSYEQYF
>TRBJ2-5|-|TRBV7-9|-
TGTGCCAGCAGCCAACCCCAGGAGACCCAGTACTTC
CASSQPQETQYF
>TRBJ1-2|-|TRBV4-1|-
TGCGCCAGCAGCCAACAACCGGGATTTTCTAACTATGGCTACACCTTC
CASSQQPGFSNYGYTF
>TRBJ2-3|-|TRBV5-1|-
TGCGCCAGCAGCTTGTTCGAGTCTAGACTAACTTCCACAGATACGCAGTATTTT
CASSLFESRLTSTDTQYF
>TRBJ1-2|-|TRBV5-1|-
TGCGCCAGCAGCTCCACAGAGCCTAACTATGGCTACACCTTC
CASSSTEPNYGYTF
>TRBJ2-3|-|TRBV19|TRBD1
TGTGCCAGTAGTATAGCGGACAGGGGCGCGGCAGATACGCAGTATTTT
CASSIADRGAADTQYF
>TRBJ2-7|-|TRBV29-1|TRBD2
TGCAGCGTTCTTGGGGCTAGCGGGAGCCACGAGCAGTACTTC
CSVLGASGSHEQYF
>TRBJ2-7|-|TRBV7-2|TRBD2
TGTGCCAGCAGCTCAAGACTAGCGGGAGTACGGCAGTACTTC
CASSSRLAGVRQYF
>TRBJ2-5|few|TRBV9|-
TGTGCCAGCAGCGTAGATGGCAGGGGATCACAAGAGACCCAGTACTTC
CASSVDGRGSQETQYF
>TRBJ2-2|-|TRBV2|TRBD2
TGTGCCAGCGACGTCGGGGGGGGAGGCACCGGGGAGCTGTTTTTT
CASDVGGGGTGELFF
>TRBJ1-1|-|TRBV10-2|-
TGCGCCAGCCGGTCGCCGAACACTGAAGCTTTCTTT
CASRSPNTEAFF
>TRBJ2-1|-|TRBV19|-
TGTGCCAGTAGTATAGGGCGGTACAATGAGCAGTTCTTC
CASSIGRYNEQFF
>TRBJ2-1|-|TRBV6-1|TRBD2
TGTGCCAGCAGGGTAGCGGGCCCTGGGAGGGAGCAGTTCTTC
CASRVAGPGREQFF
>TRBJ1-5|-|TRBV19|-
TGTGCCAGTAGTACCACCCCCCAGGGGACGCATCAGCCCCAGCATTTT
CASSTTPQGTHQPQHF
>TRBJ1-2|-|TRBV28|TRBD1
TGTGCCAGCAGATCCCAGGGGGCGATGGACTATGGCTACACCTTC
CASRSQGAMDYGYTF
>TRBJ2-5|-|TRBV19|-
TGTGCCAGTAGTATAGGCCCCTCCAGCGCTGTACAAGAGACCCAGTACTTC
CASSIGPSSAVQETQYF
>TRBJ2-5|-|TRBV15|TRBD1
TGTGCCACCAGCAGAGATCTAGTCGGGACAGGGGAAGAGACCCAGTACTTC
CATSRDLVGTGEETQYF
>TRBJ2-5|-|TRBV7-6|TRBD2
TGTGCCAGCAGCCAACAAACTAGCGGGGGGGCCGAGACCCAGTACTTC
CASSQQTSGGAETQYF
>TRBJ1-4|-|TRBV2|TRBD1
TGTGCCAGCAGGGTGGGACAGGGAAACGAAAAACTGTTTTTT
CASRVGQGNEKLFF
>TRBJ2-3|-|TRBV5-1|TRBD2
TGCGCCAGCAGCTTGGGTCTAGCGGGGGGGCTCACAGATACGCAGTATTTT
CASSLGLAGGLTDTQYF
>TRBJ2-7|-|TRBV11-2|-
TGTGCCAGCAGCCCCTCAGTCAACGAGCAGTACTTC
CASSPSVNEQYF